The TCR beta chain under discussion was sequenced for a study of T cells after yellow fever vaccination. Concerning this clonotype itself: Its antigen remains unidentified.

5'RACE template switching added a universal primer site and UMIs to TCR cDNA. TCRdb re-called the 5' RACE reads through MiXCR, storing one row per CDR3 protein. The sample has fewer than 350,000 distinct CDR3 sequences, roughly 8.7% seen once. The CDR3 has 15 residues. Looked up from germline, CDR1 is KGHSH and CDR2 is LQKENI. V was pared by 0 bases and J by 5 bases, with 11 bases between. Broader study findings: Among all clonotypes, a small share was observed in both CD4 and CD8 compartments. Once the booster was given, most primary-vaccination clones reappeared, at about 96% for CD4 and 85% to 90% for CD8. Sorted repertoires could include abundant contaminating clonotypes from bulk cells.

The rearrangement joins TRBV18 to TRBJ2-1; tentatively, D is TRBD1 (6 bases). The source material was PBMCs, sampled on the day of the first yellow fever vaccination. The receptor was derived from a man aged 18 to 30 who received the YFV17D yellow fever vaccine. The CDR3 coding sequence is TGTGCCAGCTCACCACCGTCACAGGGCCACAATGAGCAGTTCTTC. This codes for CASSPPSQGHNEQFF.